The 20 T cell receptor beta chains listed next were all sequenced from one sample in a study of human T cells and chemical hapten exposure. MiXCR, applied by TCRdb to the RACE reads, yields one record per CDR3 protein. Among 150,000 to 200,000 distinct CDR3 sequences listed, around 25% were seen once. This sample's time point: patch test 3, about 24 weeks after DPC sensitization. Noted treatment: therapeutic diphenylcyclopropenone sensitization with weekly scalp DPC. This specimen was whole blood, taken in connection with sensitization to the hapten diphenylcyclopropenone (DPC). The receptors shown here come from a woman in her 40s with alopecia areata. Some clones in this sample may be carry-over from other donors' samples.

In its sample, this clonotype was seen a few times. The chain combines TRBV3-1 with TRBJ2-7, with 14 bases matching TRBD2. This CDR3 comprises 16 residues. Trimming took 4 bases from V and 7 from J; bases not matched to a gene: 9. The germline CDR1 and CDR2 sequences are LGHDT and YNNKEL (reference sequence). The CDR3: CASSRTTSGRAGEQYF. The CDR3 DNA reads as TGTGCCAGCAGCCGAACGACTAGCGGGAGGGCGGGGGAGCAGTACTTC.

J is TRBJ2-3 and V is TRBV6-1; perhaps TRBD2 as D (5 bases). The CDR3 loop spans 17 amino acids. Trimming took off 4 bases at V and 0 bases at J, with 17 bases between the two ends. The germline V gene has CDR1 MNHNS and CDR2 SASEGT. The CDR3 is CASSVRAVSGSTDTQYF. For the CDR3, the DNA is TGTGCCAGCAGTGTCCGGGCTGTGAGCGGCAGCACAGATACGCAGTATTTT.

The chain links TRBV6-4 to TRBJ2-5, with 9 bases aligning to TRBD2. With 4 bases clipped from V and 2 bases from J, the junction kept 5 bases outside the gene matches. The CDR3 spans 15 residues. CDR1 is MRHNA and CDR2 is SNTAGT in the germline V gene. The CDR3 protein is CASSALAGKQETQYF. The CDR3 DNA is TGTGCCAGCAGTGCCCTAGCGGGAAAACAAGAGACCCAGTACTTC.

This clonotype was counted many times. V and J are TRBV7-9 and TRBJ2-2, with 8 positions matching TRBD1. The CDR3 is made up of 16 amino acids. The V and J ends lost 7 bases and 7 bases, in that order; junction bases with no gene match: 14. Per the germline V gene, CDR1 is SEHNR and CDR2 is FQNEAQ (reference sequence). The CDR3 region is CASNPKRGQGIGELFF. The CDR3 DNA follows: TGTGCCAGCAACCCAAAACGTGGACAGGGCATCGGGGAGCTGTTTTTT.

The genes are TRBV10-3 and TRBJ2-5, with D maybe TRBD1 (6 bases). V was clipped by 3 bases and J by 6 bases, with 23 bases between them. The germline V gene encodes CDR1 ENHRY and CDR2 SYGVKD. The CDR3 extends over 17 amino acids. CDR3 in amino acids: CAISDTPLRGTGKTQYF. The CDR3 DNA sequence: TGTGCCATCAGTGACACCCCCCTTAGGGGGACGGGAAAGACCCAGTACTTC.

This clonotype was seen more than once but under ten times. The CDR3 region is CSASGTGKDTQYF. CDR3 coding DNA: TGCAGTGCTTCCGGGACAGGGAAGGATACGCAGTATTTT. The rearrangement uses TRBV20-1 and TRBJ2-3; 9 nucleotides align to TRBD1. V was pared by 5 bases and J by 6 bases, with 6 bases of the junction left unmatched. The CDR3 runs 13 residues. Germline V gene sequence: CDR1 DFQATT, CDR2 SNEGSKA (reference sequence).

The V and J genes are TRBV29-1 and TRBJ2-2, with D possibly matching TRBD2 (6 bases). Trimming left V 7 bases short and J 3 bases short, with 15 bases between. The CDR3 loop spans 14 amino acids. The germline CDR1 and CDR2 sequences are SQVTM and ANQGSEA. CDR3 sequence: CSGGVGSDTGELFF. For the CDR3, the DNA is TGCAGCGGGGGGGTGGGGAGCGACACCGGGGAGCTGTTTTTT.

The chain couples TRBV6-5 to TRBJ2-7, with 12 bases identical to TRBD2. Germline V gives CDR1 MNHEY, CDR2 SVGAGI. The CDR3 extends over 13 amino acids. J was trimmed by 11 bases and V by 2 bases; bases with no gene match: 4. This CDR3 reads CASSYVLAGGEYF. Written as DNA, the CDR3 is TGTGCCAGCAGTTACGTCCTAGCGGGAGGGGAGTACTTC.

The rearrangement joins TRBV4-2 to TRBJ2-7, with D possibly matching TRBD2 (5 bases). CDR3 length: 16 residues. Between the trimmed V and J ends, which lost 0 bases and 2 bases, there was a span of 14 bases. The V gene's germline CDR1 is LGHNA and CDR2 YNFKEQ. CDR3 coding DNA: TGTGCCAGCAGCCAAGAGTTGGGCGGGTGGACCTACGAGCAGTACTTC. Protein sequence: CASSQELGGWTYEQYF.

The chain uses TRBV2 and TRBJ1-2; D gene uncertain. Germline values: CDR1 SNHLY, CDR2 FYNNEI. The CDR3 spans 13 residues. Trimming removed 6 bases at V and 0 bases at J, with 8 bases between. CDR3 loop: CASRGTSNYGYTF. Written as DNA, the CDR3 is TGTGCCAGCAGGGGCACCTCTAACTATGGCTACACCTTC.

This clonotype was observed a handful of times. CDR3 residues: CASKERGARGNQPQHF. CDR3 sequence (DNA): TGTGCCAGCAAAGAGAGGGGGGCGCGGGGAAATCAGCCCCAGCATTTT. This rearrangement joins TRBV6-2 or TRBV6-3 to TRBJ1-5, with D perhaps matching TRBD1 (6 bases). Trimming left V 7 bases short and J 4 bases short, with 20 bases between. Germline V gene sequence: CDR1 MNHEY, CDR2 SVGEGT. The CDR3 runs to 16 residues.

V and J are TRBV7-9 and TRBJ2-7; 7 bases line up with TRBD2. The V segment lost 1 base and the J segment 9 bases; nucleotides outside the gene matches: 3. The germline gives CDR1 SEHNR, CDR2 FQNEAQ (reference sequence). The CDR3 extends over 12 amino acids. This CDR3 reads CASSLDLAVQYF. CDR3 in DNA: TGTGCCAGCAGCTTAGACCTAGCGGTGCAGTACTTC.

The CDR3 region is CASESYVGLEQFF. CDR3 DNA: TGTGCCAGCGAATCCTATGTGGGGCTTGAGCAGTTCTTC. The chain has TRBV6-2 or TRBV6-3 and TRBJ2-1; the D gene is possibly TRBD1 (5 bases). Trimming took off 8 bases at V and 9 bases at J, with 17 bases between the two ends. CDR1 and CDR2 from the germline V gene are MNHEY and SVGEGT. The CDR3 has 13 amino acids.

Concerning this clonotype itself: Mismatch with germline at one junction end may stem from a read error. This rearrangement joins TRBV27 to TRBJ2-1; tentatively, D is TRBD1 (6 bases). The CDR3 consists of 16 residues. The germline V gene encodes CDR1 MNHEY and CDR2 SMNVEV (reference sequence). The CDR3 DNA follows: TGTGCCAGCAGTTCCTTGGACAGCAGCTCCTACAATGAGCGGTTCTTC. It encodes CASSSLDSSSYNERFF.

The sample holds a few counts of this clonotype. This rearrangement joins TRBV10-3 to TRBJ2-2, with D unresolved. This CDR3 is 13 amino acids long. The ends were cut back, 8 bases at V and 6 bases at J, with 13 bases in the middle. Germline values: CDR1 ENHRY, CDR2 SYGVKD. CDR3 in amino acids: CAIGSGWAGELFF. CDR3 nucleotides: TGTGCCATCGGGTCGGGTTGGGCCGGGGAGCTGTTTTTT.

The chain employs TRBV28 and TRBJ2-1; maybe TRBD1 (6 bases). Deletions cut 5 bases from V and 5 bases from J, with 13 bases between. Germline CDR1 and CDR2: MDHEN and SYDVKM. The CDR3 length is 14 residues. The CDR3 region has the DNA TGTGCCAGCAGTCACTACAGGGACCACAATGAGCAGTTCTTC. Its translation: CASSHYRDHNEQFF.

The V call is TRBV27, the J call TRBJ2-1; TRBD2 might be the D (6 bases). Per the germline V gene, CDR1 is MNHEY and CDR2 is SMNVEV (reference sequence). The CDR3 spans 13 residues. Trimming removed 4 bases from V and 11 bases from J, with 15 bases in between. The CDR3 is CASSYGTPSKQFF. The DNA for the CDR3 is TGTGCCAGCAGTTATGGGACTCCAAGTAAGCAGTTCTTC.

The sample holds a few counts of this clonotype. DNA of the CDR3: TGTGCCAGCAGCTCCGGGACAGGGAGGGGTAATGAAAAACTGTTTTTT. Protein product: CASSSGTGRGNEKLFF. J is TRBJ1-4 and V is TRBV7-2; 9 bases are shared with TRBD1. This CDR3 is 16 amino acids long. The trim removed 4 bases at V and 4 bases at J, leaving 7 bases unmatched. Germline CDR1 SGHTA, CDR2 FQGNSA.

The chain is built from TRBV7-3 and TRBJ2-2; no clear D gene. The germline V gene encodes CDR1 SGHTA and CDR2 FQGTGA. The V gene lost 5 bases and the J gene lost 5 bases, with 9 bases spanning the gap. The CDR3 is 13 residues long. The CDR3 loop is CASSPRETGELFF. DNA for the CDR3: TGTGCCAGCAGCCCCCGAGAAACCGGGGAGCTGTTTTTT.

The chain uses TRBV10-3 and TRBJ1-1, with D uncertain. V lost 6 bases and J 0 bases, leaving 11 bases between the germline ends. Germline V gene lookup returns CDR1 ENHRY and CDR2 SYGVKD. The CDR3 runs to 14 residues. As DNA, the CDR3 is TGTGCCATCAGCCCCGAAGTTATGAACACTGAAGCTTTCTTT. Its protein is CAISPEVMNTEAFF.